Below, 20 T cell receptor beta chains from the same sample are listed, as sequenced in a study of blood T cell repertoires in COVID-19. Profiling relied on immunoSEQ multiplex PCR, and the TCRdb table lists in-frame clones only, not all of them. Here the sample spans 350,000 to 400,000 clones, 85% to 90% being singletons. The specimen was PBMCs or T cells enriched from blood (not recorded which). These receptors all stem from a woman aged 30 to 39 who had recovered from COVID-19.

The chain links TRBV12-5 to TRBJ2-7; the D is unclear. Germline values: CDR1 LGHNT, CDR2 FRNRAP. V was pared by 4 bases and J by 0 bases, with 10 bases between. The CDR3 extends over 14 amino acids. The CDR3 DNA is TGTGCTAGTGGTTGGTCTGGAGCCTCCTACGAGCAGTACTTC. Its translation is CASGWSGASYEQYF.

The genes are TRBV12-3 or TRBV12-4 and TRBJ1-2; perhaps TRBD1 as D (6 bases). The CDR3 is made up of 11 amino acids. The V gene lost 2 bases and the J gene lost 13 bases, with 11 bases spanning the gap. The CDR3 region is CASSLQGTSTF. The CDR3 DNA follows: TGTGCCAGCAGTTTACAGGGGACTAGCACCTTC.

The DNA of the CDR3 is TGTGCCATCAGTGAACGAAGGGACAGCTTGTCCTTGAAGGGCTACACCTTC. It encodes CAISERRDSLSLKGYTF. This chain uses TRBV10-3 with TRBJ1-2; 7 bases map to TRBD1. This CDR3 contains 17 residues. Germline trimming cut 3 bases from V and 8 bases from J; bases unmatched to any gene: 18. Per germline, CDR1 ENHRY and CDR2 SYGVKD.

V is TRBV7-2 and J is TRBJ2-7, with 7 bases fitting TRBD1. The V gene's germline CDR1 is SGHTA and CDR2 FQGNSA. V was pared by 5 bases and J by 0 bases, with 7 bases of the junction left unmatched. CDR3 length: 15 residues. The CDR3 region has the DNA TGTGCCAGCAGCCCACCGGGACAGAGCTCCTACGAGCAGTACTTC. This codes for CASSPPGQSSYEQYF.

The rearrangement links TRBV3-1 (or the pseudogene TRBV3-2) to TRBJ1-2; 11 nucleotides align to TRBD1. The CDR3 covers 15 residues. Germline V CDR1 and CDR2: LGHDT, YNNKEL (reference sequence). J gave up 4 bases and V 5 bases, and 6 bases lay outside the gene matches. CDR3 coding DNA: TGTGCCAGCAGCTACAAGGACAGGGGGCTCTATGGCTACACCTTC. Protein product: CASSYKDRGLYGYTF.

The chain employs TRBV9 and TRBJ2-1, with TRBD2 identical over 11 bases. Germline assignment: CDR1 SGDLS and CDR2 YYNGEE. This CDR3 is 14 amino acids long. Germline trimming cut 4 bases from V and 6 bases from J; bases unmatched to any gene: 3. The CDR3 bases are TGTGCCAGCAGCATTAGCGGGGGGGCCAATGAGCAGTTCTTC. Its protein product is CASSISGGANEQFF.

This rearrangement joins TRBV5-1 to TRBJ1-6, with a tentative D call TRBD1 (5 bases). CDR3 length: 14 residues. V dropped 4 bases and J dropped 7 bases, with 12 bases sitting between them. CDR1 and CDR2 (germline): SGHRS, YFSETQ. The CDR3 sequence: CASSKDSLNSPLHF. In nucleotides, the CDR3 is TGCGCCAGCAGCAAAGACAGCTTAAATTCACCCCTCCACTTT. The variable domain in full, completed from reference TRBV5-1 and TRBJ1-6, reads KAGVTQTPRYLIKTRGQQVTLSCSPISGHRSVSWYQQTPGQGLQFLFEYFSETQRNKGNFPGRFSGRQFSNSRSEMNVSTLELGDSALYLCASSKDSLNSPLHFGNGTRLTVT.

The chain recombines TRBV6-2 or TRBV6-3 with TRBJ1-2; tentative D call: TRBD1 (6 bases). V was cut by 6 bases and J by 1 base, with 15 bases left in between. The CDR3 consists of 15 residues. Germline V gene data show CDR1 as MNHEY and CDR2 as SVGEGT. This chain's CDR3 is CASSRSLQGNYGYTF. For the CDR3, the DNA is TGTGCCAGCAGCCGCTCCCTACAGGGTAACTATGGCTACACCTTC.

This chain uses TRBV6-6 with TRBJ2-5; 11 nucleotides agree with TRBD1. CDR1 MNHNY and CDR2 SVGAGI come from the germline V gene (reference sequence). J lost 6 bases, V lost 6 bases, and 15 bases had no gene match. The CDR3 extends over 17 amino acids. The CDR3 DNA is TGTGCCAGCAGCCGAAAGCCTGGACAGGGGGCAGGAAAGACCCAGTACTTC. It codes for CASSRKPGQGAGKTQYF.

The V and J genes are TRBV3-1 (or the pseudogene TRBV3-2) and TRBJ1-2; 8 positions match TRBD1. Germline V lookup: CDR1 LGHDT, CDR2 YNNKEL (reference sequence). Unmatched junction bases numbered 9, after V lost 0 bases and J lost 6 bases. This CDR3 has 16 residues. CDR3 sequence: CASSQDPAGGYDGYTF. In nucleotides, the CDR3 is TGTGCCAGCAGCCAAGATCCTGCAGGGGGCTACGATGGCTACACCTTC.

With regard to this clone: The identical CDR3 is also encoded by other nucleotide sequences in the sample. The rearrangement joins TRBV27 to TRBJ2-1, with 7 bases aligning to TRBD2. Germline V gene data show CDR1 as MNHEY and CDR2 as SMNVEV (reference sequence). This CDR3 contains 16 residues. Losses at the gene ends were 3 bases for V and 3 bases for J; bases not matched to a gene: 8. The CDR3 DNA follows: TGTGCCAGCAGTTTGTGGGGCGGGAGTAGCTACAATGAGCAGTTCTTC. This codes for CASSLWGGSSYNEQFF.

This rearrangement joins TRBV27 to TRBJ2-2; TRBD2 might be the D (6 bases). This CDR3 has 17 residues. Trimming cost V 8 bases and J 0 bases, with 19 bases left between them. CDR1 and CDR2 from the germline V gene are MNHEY and SMNVEV (reference sequence). The CDR3 protein is CASGWLGGESNTGELFF. The CDR3 DNA sequence: TGTGCCAGCGGCTGGTTGGGGGGAGAGTCGAACACCGGGGAGCTGTTTTTT.

The chain recombines TRBV27 with TRBJ2-1, with D perhaps TRBD2 (6 bases). The CDR3 spans 16 residues. CDR1 and CDR2 from the germline V gene are MNHEY and SMNVEV (reference sequence). V was clipped by 3 bases and J by 0 bases, with 12 bases between them. The CDR3 region is CASSFAGTFSYNEQFF. The CDR3 DNA is TGTGCCAGCAGTTTCGCGGGAACCTTCTCCTACAATGAGCAGTTCTTC.

This clone was detected only once. The chain links TRBV4-2 to TRBJ1-5, with TRBD1 matching 9 bases. CDR3 length: 15 amino acids. V lost 2 bases and J lost 7; bases outside the gene matches: 6. Germline V gives CDR1 LGHNA, CDR2 YNFKEQ. The CDR3 DNA is TGTGCCAGCAGCCAAACCACAGGGGGCGGGCAGCCCCAGCATTTT. Translation gives CASSQTTGGGQPQHF.

The table lists this clone with many counts. The V call is TRBV4-3, the J call TRBJ1-4; tentatively, D is TRBD1 (5 bases). This CDR3 spans 16 amino acids. CDR1 LGHNA and CDR2 YSLEER come from the germline V gene. The V end lost 1 base, the J end lost 4 bases, and 13 bases lay between the germline ends. The CDR3 sequence is CASSQGWGVLNEKLFF. The CDR3 DNA is TGCGCCAGCAGCCAAGGTTGGGGGGTCCTTAATGAAAAACTGTTTTTT.

CDR3 amino acids: CAVGQALFDNEKLFF. The CDR3 nucleotides are TGTGCCGTGGGACAGGCACTTTTCGATAATGAAAAACTGTTTTTT. The chain employs TRBV10-3 and TRBJ1-4; 8 positions agree with TRBD1. With V trimmed by 11 bases and J by 4 bases, 12 bases remained unmatched. CDR3 length: 15 amino acids. Germline CDR1 ENHRY, CDR2 SYGVKD.

The chain is built from TRBV19 and TRBJ1-2; 9 bases map to TRBD1. The ends lost 3 bases at V and 7 bases at J; junction bases unmatched: 6. The V gene's germline CDR1 is LNHDA and CDR2 SQIVND (reference sequence). CDR3 length equals 14 residues. The CDR3 DNA reads as TGTGCCAGTAGTATCCGAACAGGGGGCGGTGGCTACACCTTC. This codes for CASSIRTGGGGYTF.

This chain uses TRBV24-1 with TRBJ2-3, with 9 positions matching TRBD2. Per the germline V gene, CDR1 is KGHDR and CDR2 is SFDVKD. The V gene end was trimmed by 8 bases and the J gene end by 0 bases; junction bases not matched to a gene: 14. The CDR3 loop spans 18 amino acids. The CDR3 protein is CATMPGLAGIESTDTQYF. CDR3 nucleotide sequence: TGTGCCACCATGCCCGGGCTAGCGGGGATAGAAAGCACAGATACGCAGTATTTT.

This clone showed up just a few times. CDR3 region: CSASSGGLAGGRGETQYF. DNA for the CDR3: TGCAGTGCTAGTAGTGGGGGACTAGCGGGAGGGCGCGGGGAGACCCAGTACTTC. V gene TRBV20-1 combines with J gene TRBJ2-5; 16 bases agree with TRBD2. This CDR3 is 18 amino acids long. Germline CDR1 is DFQATT and CDR2 is SNEGSKA (reference sequence). The ends lost 3 bases at V and 5 bases at J; junction bases unmatched: 12.

The chain joins TRBV12-3 or TRBV12-4 to TRBJ1-1; the D is unclear. V was trimmed by 7 bases and J by 11 bases, leaving 17 bases between them. The CDR3 runs to 12 residues. The CDR3 sequence is CASNPRGLMAFF. Written as DNA, the CDR3 is TGTGCCAGCAACCCAAGAGGACTGATGGCTTTCTTT.